These 21 T cell receptor beta chains were sequenced from one sample in a study of shared clonotypes between healthy human individuals. TCRdb keeps only in-frame clones here, not all; method: immunoSEQ multiplex PCR. Of 2 million to 3 million clones listed, around 94% were seen once; the top ten hold around 0.14%. What was sequenced was naive CD4+ T cells sorted from blood. This sample's subset: CD45RA+ positively selected. All receptors come from a man aged 18 to 35 in good health.

The V and J genes are TRBV21-1 and TRBJ2-1; the tabulated D call, TRBD2, remains unverified against the DNA. TRBV21-1 is reported as a pseudogene. This CDR3 is built from 15 residues. Here the CDR3 DNA reads TGTGCCAGCAGCAAAGAGGGTAGCGGGGGCAATGAGCAGTTCTTC. Amino acids: CASSKEGSGGNEQFF.

The chain carries TRBV30 and TRBJ1-3; TRBD1 matches 8 bases. V trimming: 3 bases; J trimming: 2 bases; junction bases outside the gene matches: 6. From germline, CDR1 is GTSNPN and CDR2 SVGIG (reference sequence). The CDR3 has 15 residues. The CDR3 spells CAWRSRGQTGNTIYF. The CDR3 coding sequence is TGTGCCTGGAGAAGCAGGGGGCAGACTGGAAACACCATATATTTT.

Points on this clone: Other DNA variants within this sample encode the same CDR3. The V and J genes are TRBV11-2 and TRBJ2-2; weak D call: TRBD1 (7 bases). CDR1 and CDR2 (germline): SGHAT, FQNNGV. The CDR3 sequence is 16 residues long. V was cut by 1 base and J by 3 bases, with 12 bases left in between. The CDR3 coding sequence is TGTGCCAGCAGCTTAGCAGGGGGGTGGGACACCGGGGAGCTGTTTTTT. This sequence encodes CASSLAGGWDTGELFF.

The chain joins TRBV7-3 to TRBJ2-2, with a weak D call TRBD1 (6 bases). The CDR3 totals 16 residues. Trimming shortened V by 1 base and J by 6 bases, and 15 bases separated the two germline ends. Germline CDR1 and CDR2: SGHTA and FQGTGA. DNA of the CDR3: TGTGCCAGCAGCTTAATCGGGCAGGGGTTGGCCGGGGAGCTGTTTTTT. Translation: CASSLIGQGLAGELFF.

The chain has TRBV30 and TRBJ1-1; TRBD1 matches 8 bases. This CDR3 contains 13 residues. The ends lost 4 bases at V and 4 bases at J; junction bases unmatched: 5. The germline V gene encodes CDR1 GTSNPN and CDR2 SVGIG (reference sequence). The CDR3 protein is CAWNRGGPTEAFF. The CDR3 DNA sequence: TGTGCCTGGAACAGGGGGGGACCCACTGAAGCTTTCTTT. Drawing the rest from reference TRBV30 and TRBJ1-1, the complete variable domain is SQTIHQWPATLVQPVGSPLSLECTVEGTSNPNLYWYRQAAGRGLQLLFYSVGIGQISSEVPQNLSASRPQDRQFILSSKKLLLSDSGFYLCAWNRGGPTEAFFGQGTRLTVV.

DNA for the CDR3: TGTGCCAGTAGTATTTTCGACAGTTCGGGTGGCTACACCTTC. It translates to CASSIFDSSGGYTF. J is TRBJ1-2 and V is TRBV19; a weak D match, TRBD1 (5 bases). Germline V gene sequence: CDR1 LNHDA, CDR2 SQIVND (reference sequence). CDR3 length equals 14 residues. The ends were cut back, 3 bases at V and 7 bases at J, with 15 bases in the middle.

About this clone: At the DNA level, this CDR3 is encoded by other sequences in the same sample as well. This chain uses TRBV30 with TRBJ1-3; D uncertain. V was trimmed by 0 bases and J by 0 bases, leaving 9 bases between them. This CDR3 contains 15 residues. CDR1 and CDR2 (germline): GTSNPN, SVGIG (reference sequence). CDR3 region: CAWSVRRSSGNTIYF. CDR3 nucleotides: TGTGCCTGGAGTGTACGGCGTAGCTCTGGAAACACCATATATTTT. The full variable domain, in which reference TRBV30 and TRBJ1-3 provide the parts outside the CDR3, is SQTIHQWPATLVQPVGSPLSLECTVEGTSNPNLYWYRQAAGRGLQLLFYSVGIGQISSEVPQNLSASRPQDRQFILSSKKLLLSDSGFYLCAWSVRRSSGNTIYFGEGSWLTVV.

The CDR3 is CASSIDHTGWQPQHF. As DNA, the CDR3 is TGTGCCAGTAGTATAGATCACACAGGGTGGCAGCCCCAGCATTTT. The V gene is TRBV19, the J gene TRBJ1-5, with D possibly matching TRBD1 (6 bases). This CDR3 has 15 amino acids. The V end lost 0 bases, the J end lost 7 bases, and 13 bases lay between the germline ends. Looked up from germline, CDR1 is LNHDA and CDR2 is SQIVND (reference sequence).

The V call is TRBV7-9, the J call TRBJ2-7, with unresolved D. Germline CDR1 is SEHNR and CDR2 is FQNEAQ (reference sequence). CDR3 size: 12 residues. The V and J ends lost 2 bases and 7 bases respectively, with 9 bases between them. CDR3 in DNA: TGTGCCAGCAGCTTAAATATGCGGGAGCAGTACTTC. It yields the protein CASSLNMREQYF.

The V call is TRBV5-1, the J call TRBJ2-2; 8 bases are a match to TRBD1. The trim removed 0 bases at V and 6 bases at J, leaving 7 bases unmatched. CDR1 and CDR2 (germline): SGHRS, YFSETQ. The CDR3 extends over 16 amino acids. The CDR3 spells CASSLAGQGISGELFF. For the CDR3, the DNA is TGCGCCAGCAGCTTGGCAGGACAGGGTATCTCCGGGGAGCTGTTTTTT.

This clone was detected once. The rearrangement joins TRBV7-9 to TRBJ2-7; TRBD2 matches at 8 bases. Germline CDR1 and CDR2: SEHNR and FQNEAQ (reference sequence). This CDR3 is 16 amino acids long. V was clipped by 5 bases and J by 4 bases; unmatched bases: 13. The CDR3 sequence is CASSPWEPSGWYEQYF. The CDR3 coding sequence is TGTGCCAGCAGCCCATGGGAACCTAGCGGGTGGTACGAGCAGTACTTC. Drawing the rest from reference TRBV7-9 and TRBJ2-7, the complete variable domain is DTGVSQNPRHKITKRGQNVTFRCDPISEHNRLYWYRQTLGQGPEFLTYFQNEAQLEKSRLLSDRFSAERPKGSFSTLEIQRTEQGDSAMYLCASSPWEPSGWYEQYFGPGTRLTVT.

The chain uses TRBV4-3 and TRBJ1-4, with 8 bases that match TRBD1. The length of the CDR3 is 15 residues. Per the germline V gene, CDR1 is LGHNA and CDR2 is YSLEER. V gave up 3 bases and J gave up 4 bases; unmatched junction bases: 4. CDR3 in amino acids: CASSQMTGVNEKLFF. CDR3 DNA: TGCGCCAGCAGCCAGATGACAGGGGTTAATGAAAAACTGTTTTTT.

The chain has TRBV5-1 and TRBJ2-1; D gene ambiguous. Germline V gene sequence: CDR1 SGHRS, CDR2 YFSETQ. Trimming took 6 bases from V and 5 from J, leaving 18 bases between them. CDR3 length: 15 residues. In DNA, the CDR3 is TGCGCCAGCACCTCTGGAAGGGATTGGGACAATGAGCAGTTCTTC. Amino acids: CASTSGRDWDNEQFF.

J is TRBJ2-1 and V is TRBV2, with TRBD1 matching over 8 bases. The CDR3 runs to 15 residues. Germline values: CDR1 SNHLY, CDR2 FYNNEI. The V segment lost 7 bases and the J segment 4 bases; nucleotides outside the gene matches: 9. The CDR3 DNA follows: TGTGCCAGCACCTTAGACAGGGGATTGTACAATGAGCAGTTCTTC. Protein product: CASTLDRGLYNEQFF.

Comments on this clone: A junction boundary mismatches the germline segment, possibly from a read error. The rearrangement joins TRBV12-5 to TRBJ2-7, with 9 bases fitting TRBD2. This CDR3 is built from 12 residues. The germline V gene encodes CDR1 LGHNT and CDR2 FRNRAP. CDR3 region: CASGHSAGGPDF. The DNA for the CDR3 is TGTGCTAGTGGTCACTCCGCGGGAGGGCCAGACTTC.

Details on this clone: At the DNA level, this CDR3 is encoded by other sequences in the same sample as well. This chain connects TRBV7-2 to TRBJ2-1; weak D call: TRBD2 (6 bases). There are 12 residues in the CDR3. Trimming cost V 0 bases and J 10 bases, with 7 bases left between them. Germline CDR1 reads SGHTA; CDR2 reads FQGNSA. CDR3 region: CASSLAGREQFF. Written as DNA, the CDR3 is TGTGCCAGCAGCTTAGCAGGGAGGGAGCAGTTCTTC.

The CDR3 loop reads CASSRQQGSFDGYTF. For the CDR3, the DNA is TGTGCCAGTAGTAGACAGCAGGGGTCCTTCGATGGCTACACCTTC. The rearrangement links TRBV19 to TRBJ1-2; D might be TRBD1 (6 bases). V was clipped by 4 bases and J by 6 bases, with 18 bases between them. CDR3 length: 15 residues. Germline CDR1 reads LNHDA; CDR2 reads SQIVND (reference sequence).

The chain couples TRBV7-2 to TRBJ2-4; 7 nucleotides agree with TRBD2. V was pared by 1 base and J by 6 bases, with 15 bases of the junction left unmatched. Germline CDR1 and CDR2: SGHTA and FQGNSA. The CDR3 spans 18 residues. CDR3 residues: CASSLERGGASGSNIQYF. CDR3 coding DNA: TGTGCCAGCAGCTTAGAACGGGGAGGGGCATCAGGTTCAAACATTCAGTACTTC.

On this clone: This sample includes further DNA sequences coding for the same CDR3. This sequence joins TRBV5-1 and TRBJ1-1; 9 bases line up with TRBD1. Germline V CDR1 and CDR2: SGHRS, YFSETQ. The CDR3 spans 14 residues. Trimming removed 4 bases from V and 1 base from J; junction bases left unmatched: 2. CDR3 in amino acids: CASSLDRGNTEAFF. In DNA form, the CDR3 reads TGCGCCAGCAGCCTGGACAGGGGGAACACTGAAGCTTTCTTT.

V gene TRBV7-2 combines with J gene TRBJ2-2; unclear D gene. The V end was cut by 5 bases, the J end by 5 bases, with 9 bases between. CDR3 size: 13 residues. Germline assignment: CDR1 SGHTA and CDR2 FQGNSA. The DNA for the CDR3 is TGTGCCAGCAGCCCTCAGTTGACCGGGGAGCTGTTTTTT. It yields the protein CASSPQLTGELFF. The full variable domain, its missing parts supplied by reference TRBV7-2 and TRBJ2-2, is GAGVSQSPSNKVTEKGKDVELRCDPISGHTALYWYRQSLGQGLEFLIYFQGNSAPDKSGLPSDRFSAERTGGSVSTLTIQRTQQEDSAVYLCASSPQLTGELFFGEGSRLTVL.

V usage is TRBV10-3 and J usage is TRBJ2-1, with D uncertain. Germline lookup yields CDR1 ENHRY and CDR2 SYGVKD. The CDR3 has 12 amino acids. V was cut by 7 bases and J by 7 bases, with 11 bases left in between. The CDR3 coding sequence is TGTGCCATCAAGGGTACGTGGAATGAGCAGTTCTTC. Translating gives CAIKGTWNEQFF.